The sequence of this TCR beta chain was determined in a study of T cells after yellow fever vaccination. Study-wide background: Libraries from low-cell-number fractions were prepared with the SMART-Seq v4 Ultra Low Input RNA kit.

General study findings and limits: CD4 and CD8 compartments shared a small share of clonotypes. Highly abundant clonotypes carried over from the bulk population could end up in FACS-sorted repertoires as contaminants. Peaking on day 5 versus 15, the secondary response was faster but weaker.

From germline, CDR1 is SGHRS and CDR2 YFSETQ. The CDR3 totals 17 residues. The J segment lost 2 bases and the V segment lost 2 bases, leaving 7 bases of the junction unmatched. TCRdb recomputed calls from the 5' RACE reads with MiXCR, one row per CDR3 protein. The data hold under 400,000 distinct CDR3 sequences, with under 15% observed a single time. About this clonotype itself: Its antigen remains unidentified.

The sequenced sample was CD4+ T cells sorted from PBMCs, obtained 15 days after the yellow fever booster vaccination. The rearrangement joins TRBV5-1 to TRBJ2-5; 12 bases align to TRBD2. This clonotype originated in a man younger than 35 who received the YFV17D yellow fever vaccine. CDR3 protein: CASSLSGTSGRQETQYF. The CDR3 bases are TGCGCCAGCAGCTTATCCGGGACTAGCGGGCGACAAGAGACCCAGTACTTC.